The 8 T cell receptor beta chains in this list originate from one sample, sequenced in a study of CD8+ T cells in alopecia areata. Treatment indicated: oral pan-JAK inhibitor, 5-10 mg twice daily. Sequencing used cDNA as its template, made by extracting RNA and reverse transcribing it. Method: immunoSEQ multiplex PCR; TCRdb's copy keeps in-frame clones and lacks some. Among over 150,000 clones, 60% to 75% were seen once, and the ten largest hold 13% to 15%. This sample comprised CD4+ T cells sorted from blood, obtained at week 24, from a patient treated with tofacitinib. The receptors here all came from a human donor with alopecia areata.

This rearrangement joins TRBV11-3 to TRBJ2-3; 9 bases match TRBD2. The trim removed 5 bases at V and 4 bases at J, leaving 10 bases unmatched. The germline gives CDR1 SGHNT, CDR2 YENEEA. The CDR3 has 16 amino acids. CDR3 coding DNA: TGTGCCAGCAGCACCCAACTGCGGGGGGGCTCAGATACGCAGTATTTT. Protein product: CASSTQLRGGSDTQYF.

The chain carries TRBV2 and TRBJ1-1, with 9 nucleotides matching TRBD1. V shed 6 bases and J 1 base; nucleotides not matched to a gene: 3. The CDR3 length is 14 residues. Germline V gene sequence: CDR1 SNHLY, CDR2 FYNNEI. The CDR3 coding sequence is TGTGCCAGCAGCGACAGGGGGGGGAACACTGAAGCTTTCTTT. This gives the protein CASSDRGGNTEAFF.

To note about this clone: The sample has other DNA sequences that encode this CDR3 too. The V and J genes are TRBV29-1 and TRBJ2-3; maybe TRBD1 (5 bases). The CDR3 is 13 residues long. Trimming stripped 6 bases from V and 3 bases from J, with 13 bases between. Per germline, CDR1 SQVTM and CDR2 ANQGSEA. Here the CDR3 reads CSVRGRSTDTQYF. DNA of the CDR3: TGCAGCGTAAGGGGAAGGTCAACAGATACGCAGTATTTT.

The chain uses TRBV2 and TRBJ2-1; the D is unclear. This CDR3 has 16 residues. Germline lookup yields CDR1 SNHLY and CDR2 FYNNEI. Trimming shortened V by 1 base and J by 4 bases, and 14 bases separated the two germline ends. In DNA form, the CDR3 reads TGTGCCAGCAGTGAAGAGGTAGTAAAAACTTACAATGAGCAGTTCTTC. It codes for CASSEEVVKTYNEQFF.

This clone was seen more than once but under ten times. The genes are TRBV29-1 and TRBJ1-2; TRBD1 is a possible D gene (5 bases). Germline V gene lookup returns CDR1 SQVTM and CDR2 ANQGSEA. The germline V and J ends were trimmed by 4 bases and 4 bases, with 10 bases remaining between them. The CDR3 covers 12 residues. For the CDR3, the DNA is TGCAGCGTTGCAGGACAACTCTATGGCTACACCTTC. This translates into CSVAGQLYGYTF.

The gene calls are TRBV15 and TRBJ2-5, with a possible D match to TRBD1 (6 bases). Trimming shortened V by 7 bases and J by 5 bases, and 17 bases separated the two germline ends. CDR1 LNHNV and CDR2 YYDKDF come from the germline V gene (reference sequence). This CDR3 is 14 amino acids long. The CDR3 bases are TGTGCCACCAACCCGGGACACCTAGGGGAGACCCAGTACTTC. This encodes CATNPGHLGETQYF.

The genes are TRBV19 and TRBJ1-6; D is ambiguous. Germline V lookup: CDR1 LNHDA, CDR2 SQIVND (reference sequence). The V and J ends lost 7 bases and 8 bases respectively, with 9 bases between them. The CDR3 sequence is 12 residues long. CDR3 bases: TGTGCCAGTACCACATGGGATTCACCCCTCCACTTT. It specifies CASTTWDSPLHF.

This chain links TRBV30 with TRBJ1-1; a weak D match, TRBD1 (6 bases). Germline values: CDR1 GTSNPN, CDR2 SVGIG (reference sequence). Deletions cut 4 bases from V and 5 bases from J, with 14 bases between. CDR3 length equals 13 residues. In DNA, the CDR3 is TGTGCCTGGACAACAGGGAGGGAAACTGAAGCTTTCTTT. Amino acid sequence: CAWTTGRETEAFF.